The clone carrying this TCR beta chain was observed many times. Its antigen remains unknown. Profiling of TCR beta VDJ combinations and CDR3 sequences used genomic DNA as template. TCRdb fed the reads into MiXCR, producing one record per CDR3 protein. There are tens of thousands of distinct CDR3 sequences in the sample; roughly two thirds occur only once, and 20% to 30% lies in the top ten. CDR1 and CDR2 from the germline V gene are MGHRA and YSYEKL. The length of the CDR3 is 16 residues. Trimming at V came to 6 bases and at J to 6 bases, leaving 16 bases not matched to a gene. The data derive from a study of CD8+CD57+ T cells in acquired aplastic anemia. Study background: Sorting CD4+ and CD8+ cells gave DNA averaging 3.2 ug. Sequencing produced an average of approximately 10 million reads per healthy donor for CD4+ cells.

Study-wide results and caveats: Both patients and controls carried the same twenty-nine CD8+ CDR3 sequences.

The V and J genes are TRBV4-1 and TRBJ1-1, with 7 bases fitting TRBD1. The material sequenced was sorted CD4+, CD8+, or CD8+CD57+ T cells (not recorded which) from PBMCs. The receptor comes from a human donor in good health, serving as a control. CDR3 in amino acids: CASSLPWRQGASEAFF. In nucleotides, the CDR3 is TGCGCCAGCAGTCTCCCGTGGCGACAGGGTGCATCTGAAGCTTTCTTT.